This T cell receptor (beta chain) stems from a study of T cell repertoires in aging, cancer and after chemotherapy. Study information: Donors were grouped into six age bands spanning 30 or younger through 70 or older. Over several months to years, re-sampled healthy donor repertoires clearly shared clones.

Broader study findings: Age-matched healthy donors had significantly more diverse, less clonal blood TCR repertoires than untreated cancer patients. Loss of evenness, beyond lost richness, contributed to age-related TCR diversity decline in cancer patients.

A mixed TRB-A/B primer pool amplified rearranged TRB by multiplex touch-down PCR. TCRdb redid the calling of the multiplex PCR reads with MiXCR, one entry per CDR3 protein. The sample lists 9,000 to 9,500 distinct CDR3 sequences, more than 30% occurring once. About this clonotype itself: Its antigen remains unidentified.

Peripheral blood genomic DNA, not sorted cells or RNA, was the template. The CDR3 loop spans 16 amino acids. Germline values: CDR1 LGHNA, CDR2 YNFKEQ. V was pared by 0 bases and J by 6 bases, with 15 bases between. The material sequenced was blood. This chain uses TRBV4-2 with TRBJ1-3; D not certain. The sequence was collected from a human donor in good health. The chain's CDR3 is CASSQDRYTSSNTIYF. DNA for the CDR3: TGTGCCAGCAGCCAAGATAGGTATACCAGTTCAAACACCATATATTTT.